Following are 16 T cell receptor beta chains from one sample sequenced in a study of beta chain features in type 1 diabetes. No antigens are known for them. Study-wide points: Shortening that was moderate but significant affected the TCRB CDR3s of Type 1 diabetes patients in all four CD4+ subsets.

All of the isolated RNA was reverse transcribed, so expressed TCRB transcripts were sequenced. Assay: immunoSEQ multiplex PCR; the TCRdb copy retains only in-frame clones and omits some. Of around 600,000 clones in the sample, 9.5% to 15% were seen once. The sequenced material came from naive CD4+ T cells from blood. These receptors were obtained from a man aged 25-45 years with type 1 diabetes.

The V and J genes are TRBV11-3 and TRBJ2-3, with D perhaps TRBD1 (6 bases). Trimming stripped 5 bases from V and 1 base from J, with 10 bases between. The length of the CDR3 is 14 residues. Germline CDR1 SGHNT, CDR2 YENEEA. The CDR3 DNA reads TGTGCCAGCAGCCCAAAGGGGGGCACAGATACGCAGTATTTT. It is translated as CASSPKGGTDTQYF.

Only a few counts were recorded for this clone. The V gene is TRBV28, the J gene TRBJ2-6; D not certain. Germline-derived CDR1 and CDR2 are MDHEN and SYDVKM. V was clipped by 4 bases and J by 0 bases, with 10 bases between them. The CDR3 consists of 16 residues. Written as DNA, the CDR3 is TGTGCCAGCAGTTACCACGGATCCTCTGGGGCCAACGTCCTGACTTTC. Protein sequence: CASSYHGSSGANVLTF.

The chain has TRBV9 and TRBJ2-2, with unresolved D. This CDR3 has 16 residues. V was cut by 0 bases and J by 2 bases, with 11 bases left in between. CDR1 is SGDLS, CDR2 YYNGEE, per germline. The CDR3 region is CASSVGQQINTGELFF. As DNA, the CDR3 is TGTGCCAGCAGCGTAGGGCAGCAAATAAACACCGGGGAGCTGTTTTTT.

The chain employs TRBV19 and TRBJ1-4, with TRBD1 identical over 10 bases. The CDR3 runs 15 residues. After removal of 5 bases from V and 2 bases from J, the junction contained 2 bases not matched to a gene. From germline, CDR1 is LNHDA and CDR2 SQIVND (reference sequence). This CDR3 is CASSPGQGTNEKLFF. For the CDR3, the DNA is TGTGCCAGTAGTCCGGGACAGGGGACTAATGAAAAACTGTTTTTT.

The chain couples TRBV14 to TRBJ1-2; D is unclear. The length of the CDR3 is 15 residues. V gave up 2 bases and J gave up 6 bases, with 16 bases separating them. In germline, CDR1 is SGHDN, CDR2 FVKESK. CDR3: CASSQKGNASDGYTF. CDR3 DNA sequence: TGTGCCAGCAGCCAAAAGGGAAACGCTTCCGATGGCTACACCTTC.

The chain links TRBV18 to TRBJ2-3, with TRBD2 matching 9 bases. V lost 3 bases to trimming and J lost 4 bases; unmatched junction nucleotides: 8. Germline V lookup: CDR1 KGHSH, CDR2 LQKENI. The CDR3 sequence is 16 residues long. The CDR3, as DNA: TGTGCCAGCTCACCGAAGAGCGGGGGGTATGCAGATACGCAGTATTTT. This encodes CASSPKSGGYADTQYF.

This clone has just a few counts. This chain connects TRBV4-3 to TRBJ2-3; perhaps TRBD1 as D (6 bases). The CDR3 is made up of 13 amino acids. Germline CDR1 and CDR2: LGHNA and YSLEER. The V end lost 4 bases, the J end lost 9 bases, and 14 bases lay between the germline ends. The CDR3 here is CASSLHPGATQYF. Written as DNA, the CDR3 is TGCGCCAGCAGCCTCCACCCAGGGGCAACGCAGTATTTT.

This clone was seen a few times. The V call is TRBV13, the J call TRBJ1-2; D gene unclear. The CDR3 covers 16 residues. Germline V lookup: CDR1 PRHDT, CDR2 FYEKMQ (reference sequence). V was clipped by 1 base and J by 1 base, with 13 bases between them. The CDR3 DNA sequence: TGTGCCAGCAGCTTAGTTCGCAGGCGATTTAACTATGGCTACACCTTC. Its translation: CASSLVRRRFNYGYTF.

This clone has only a few counts. The chain carries TRBV14 and TRBJ2-3; D remains unclear. Trimming removed 1 base from V and 10 bases from J, with 12 bases in between. There are 13 residues in the CDR3. Germline V gene sequence: CDR1 SGHDN, CDR2 FVKESK. The CDR3 DNA sequence: TGTGCCAGCAGCCAAGGGACGATCGGTTCGCAGTATTTT. Encoded protein: CASSQGTIGSQYF.

This clone turned up a few times. At the DNA level, this CDR3 is encoded by other sequences in the same sample as well. The V call is TRBV9, the J call TRBJ1-4; 7 bases map to TRBD1. The J segment lost 8 bases and the V segment lost 2 bases, leaving 6 bases of the junction unmatched. The germline gives CDR1 SGDLS, CDR2 YYNGEE. This CDR3 has 14 amino acids. CDR3 in amino acids: CASSVTGRGEKLFF. CDR3 nucleotide sequence: TGTGCCAGCAGCGTGACAGGGAGGGGAGAAAAACTGTTTTTT. The full variable domain, its missing parts supplied by reference TRBV9 and TRBJ1-4, is DSGVTQTPKHLITATGQRVTLRCSPRSGDLSVYWYQQSLDQGLQFLIQYYNGEERAKGNILERFSAQQFPDLHSELNLSSLELGDSALYFCASSVTGRGEKLFFGSGTQLSVL.

This clone was seen a handful of times. The V call is TRBV9, the J call TRBJ1-6; no reliable D call. The CDR3 consists of 12 residues. V was cut by 4 bases and J by 10 bases, with 9 bases left in between. Germline values: CDR1 SGDLS, CDR2 YYNGEE. The CDR3 reads CASSRSGSPLHF. CDR3 nucleotides: TGTGCCAGCAGCCGCAGCGGGTCACCCCTCCACTTT.

The rearrangement links TRBV9 to TRBJ2-1, with D tentatively TRBD2 (5 bases). The CDR3 covers 15 residues. Trimming shortened V by 2 bases and J by 1 base, and 10 bases separated the two germline ends. The V gene's germline CDR1 is SGDLS and CDR2 YYNGEE. The CDR3 region has the DNA TGTGCCAGCAGCGTTCAACTAGTTTCCTACAATGAGCAGTTCTTC. Translation: CASSVQLVSYNEQFF.

This chain uses TRBV11-3 with TRBJ2-7; 7 bases align to TRBD1. V shed 5 bases and J 2 bases; nucleotides not matched to a gene: 6. Germline V gene lookup returns CDR1 SGHNT and CDR2 YENEEA. CDR3 length: 14 amino acids. In nucleotides, the CDR3 is TGTGCCAGCAGCCTGACAGGGACAGCCTACGAGCAGTACTTC. Protein sequence: CASSLTGTAYEQYF.

As for this clone: Other DNA variants within this sample encode the same CDR3. V usage is TRBV7-9 and J usage is TRBJ1-5; D unclear. There are 13 residues in the CDR3. Per germline, CDR1 SEHNR and CDR2 FQNEAQ (reference sequence). Trimming took off 5 bases at V and 5 bases at J, with 10 bases between the two ends. The CDR3: CASSPGGDQPQHF. CDR3 in DNA: TGTGCCAGCAGCCCCGGTGGCGATCAGCCCCAGCATTTT.

The chain links TRBV7-9 to TRBJ2-5, with TRBD2 as a possible D gene (5 bases). CDR1 and CDR2 from the germline V gene are SEHNR and FQNEAQ (reference sequence). The CDR3 has 16 amino acids. Trimming removed 5 bases at V and 0 bases at J, with 16 bases between. The CDR3 loop is CASSARRGENQETQYF. The CDR3 DNA is TGTGCCAGCAGCGCCCGTCGGGGAGAAAACCAAGAGACCCAGTACTTC. The full variable domain, in which reference TRBV7-9 and TRBJ2-5 provide the parts outside the CDR3, is DTGVSQNPRHKITKRGQNVTFRCDPISEHNRLYWYRQTLGQGPEFLTYFQNEAQLEKSRLLSDRFSAERPKGSFSTLEIQRTEQGDSAMYLCASSARRGENQETQYFGPGTRLLVL.

As to this clone: One junction end does not reproduce the germline sequence, and a read error may be involved. The chain uses TRBV7-7 and TRBJ2-1, with TRBD1 identical over 7 bases. Germline loops: CDR1 SSHAT, CDR2 FNYEAQ (reference sequence). The CDR3 consists of 15 residues. CDR3 coding DNA: TGTGCTAGCAGCTTGGGGGCGGACAGGTACAATGAGCAGTTCTTC. It specifies CASSLGADRYNEQFF.